This T cell receptor (beta chain) was identified in a study of blood T cell repertoires in COVID-19. Study summary: Whether acute or convalescent, the COVID-19 samples came from the United States, Italy and Spain. Nucleic acid was either cDNA or gDNA, and it came from T cells, B-cell-depleted T cells, or PBMCs.

CDR1 and CDR2 (germline): SGHRS, YFSETQ. The V gene end was trimmed by 0 bases and the J gene end by 7 bases; junction bases not matched to a gene: 10. CDR3 length: 16 amino acids. The data were produced by immunoSEQ multiplex PCR, yet TCRdb's version contains in-frame clones alone and is incomplete. The sample has tens of thousands of clones, roughly four fifths seen once. The chain recombines TRBV5-1 with TRBJ1-2; 9 bases map to TRBD1. The sequence was obtained from a woman aged 60 to 75 with acute or convalescent COVID-19. Sequencing was carried out using peripheral blood. This CDR3 reads CASSLAEGTGSSGYTF. The CDR3 DNA is TGCGCCAGCAGCTTGGCCGAAGGGACAGGGTCCTCTGGCTACACCTTC. Together with reference TRBV5-1 and TRBJ1-2, the CDR3 gives the full variable domain: KAGVTQTPRYLIKTRGQQVTLSCSPISGHRSVSWYQQTPGQGLQFLFEYFSETQRNKGNFPGRFSGRQFSNSRSEMNVSTLELGDSALYLCASSLAEGTGSSGYTFGSGTRLTVV.